Following are 20 T cell receptor beta chains from one sample sequenced in a study of OX40 agonist ivuxolimab in advanced cancers. The repertoire was sequenced with immunoSEQ multiplex PCR; TCRdb's copy has only in-frame clones and lacks some. The sample lists 90,000 to 100,000 clones; around 90% were seen once. Sequences were derived from CD4+ or CD8+ T cells sorted from blood, sampled in a trial of the OX40 agonist ivuxolimab. These receptors were obtained from an adult with an advanced solid tumor such as melanoma, head and neck, liver or kidney cancer.

The chain couples TRBV28 to TRBJ1-1; the match to TRBD1 covers 8 bases. Trimming cost V 5 bases and J 9 bases; bases outside gene matches: 14. The germline CDR1 and CDR2 sequences are MDHEN and SYDVKM. CDR3 length: 15 residues. CDR3 region: CASSAHSTGEQKAFF. The CDR3, as DNA: TGTGCCAGCAGTGCACACTCGACAGGGGAACAAAAAGCTTTCTTT.

This clone came up once. The chain combines TRBV6-1 with TRBJ2-3; 9 nucleotides agree with TRBD2. V dropped 8 bases and J dropped 1; count of bases not matched to a gene: 1. Per the germline V gene, CDR1 is MNHNS and CDR2 is SASEGT. The CDR3 contains 13 residues. CDR3 coding DNA: TGTGCCAGCTCTAGCGGGGGCACAGATACGCAGTATTTT. Its translation: CASSSGGTDTQYF.

The CDR3 spells CASSQGQGVTQYF. The CDR3 DNA is TGTGCCAGCAGCCAGGGACAGGGGGTGACCCAGTACTTC. The rearrangement joins TRBV14 to TRBJ2-5; 11 positions match TRBD1. The V and J ends lost 3 bases and 7 bases, in that order; junction bases with no gene match: 1. CDR3 length: 13 amino acids. Per the germline V gene, CDR1 is SGHDN and CDR2 is FVKESK.

This rearrangement joins TRBV27 to TRBJ2-3; no clear D. Germline V gives CDR1 MNHEY, CDR2 SMNVEV (reference sequence). Trimming shortened V by 5 bases and J by 2 bases, and 11 bases separated the two germline ends. CDR3 length equals 14 residues. The CDR3 nucleotides read TGTGCCAGCAGTGCGACTTTTTCCACAGATACGCAGTATTTT. It specifies CASSATFSTDTQYF.

J is TRBJ1-2 and V is TRBV7-2; TRBD1 might be the D (6 bases). With 6 bases removed from V and 4 bases from J, the gap between germline ends came to 12 bases. Per the germline V gene, CDR1 is SGHTA and CDR2 is FQGNSA. The CDR3 runs 13 residues. DNA of the CDR3: TGTGCCAGCAGGCCCCAGGGGTCCTATGGCTACACCTTC. This codes for CASRPQGSYGYTF.

V is TRBV5-4 and J is TRBJ2-7; D is perhaps TRBD1 (5 bases). The CDR3 totals 15 residues. V was clipped by 6 bases and J by 5 bases, with 21 bases between them. The germline CDR1 and CDR2 sequences are SGHNT and YYREEE (reference sequence). CDR3 nucleotide sequence: TGTGCCAGCATTAGGGGAAGGAGTGGATCTGACGAGCAGTACTTC. It encodes CASIRGRSGSDEQYF. Variable domain in full (rest from reference TRBV5-4 and TRBJ2-7): ETGVTQSPTHLIKTRGQQVTLRCSSQSGHNTVSWYQQALGQGPQFIFQYYREEENGRGNFPPRFSGLQFPNYSSELNVNALELDDSALYLCASIRGRSGSDEQYFGPGTRLTVT.

The gene calls are TRBV7-9 and TRBJ2-6, with D possibly TRBD1 on 5 matching bases. Germline V CDR1 and CDR2: SEHNR, FQNEAQ (reference sequence). V dropped 1 base and J dropped 0 bases, with 7 bases sitting between them. CDR3 length equals 16 residues. This chain's CDR3 is CASSLVQGSGANVLTF. The CDR3 DNA follows: TGTGCCAGCAGCTTAGTTCAGGGCTCTGGGGCCAACGTCCTGACTTTC.

This chain uses TRBV7-9 with TRBJ2-3; D is possibly TRBD1 (6 bases). The length of the CDR3 is 18 residues. Deletions cut 5 bases from V and 1 base from J, with 22 bases between. The germline CDR1 and CDR2 sequences are SEHNR and FQNEAQ (reference sequence). The CDR3 DNA sequence: TGTGCCAGCAGCCCGGAGCGAGGGGGAAACTTTGGCACAGATACGCAGTATTTT. Its translation is CASSPERGGNFGTDTQYF.

V usage is TRBV27 and J usage is TRBJ2-3, with D maybe TRBD2 (6 bases). Germline values: CDR1 MNHEY, CDR2 SMNVEV (reference sequence). The length of the CDR3 is 16 residues. The V end was cut by 0 bases, the J end by 0 bases, with 10 bases between. CDR3 DNA: TGTGCCAGCAGTTTATCGGGGCGGGGTAGCACAGATACGCAGTATTTT. This sequence encodes CASSLSGRGSTDTQYF.

The rearrangement uses TRBV11-2 and TRBJ2-1; 10 nucleotides align to TRBD2. Germline loops: CDR1 SGHAT, CDR2 FQNNGV. The ends lost 0 bases at V and 3 bases at J; junction bases unmatched: 8. The CDR3 is 18 residues long. The CDR3: CASSLDRGRLAGYNEQFF. The CDR3 DNA reads TGTGCCAGCAGCTTAGATCGTGGGAGACTAGCGGGCTACAATGAGCAGTTCTTC. Full variable domain (outside the CDR3, taken from reference TRBV11-2 and TRBJ2-1): EAGVAQSPRYKIIEKRQSVAFWCNPISGHATLYWYQQILGQGPKLLIQFQNNGVVDDSQLPKDRFSAERLKGVDSTLKIQPAKLEDSAVYLCASSLDRGRLAGYNEQFFGPGTRLTVL.

J is TRBJ2-3 and V is TRBV5-1; no reliable D call. Per the germline V gene, CDR1 is SGHRS and CDR2 is YFSETQ. The CDR3 length is 12 residues. With 3 bases removed from V and 4 bases from J, the gap between germline ends came to 6 bases. The CDR3 nucleotides read TGCGCCAGCAGCTCCCCCGCAGATACGCAGTATTTT. It encodes CASSSPADTQYF. The variable domain in full, completed from reference TRBV5-1 and TRBJ2-3, reads KAGVTQTPRYLIKTRGQQVTLSCSPISGHRSVSWYQQTPGQGLQFLFEYFSETQRNKGNFPGRFSGRQFSNSRSEMNVSTLELGDSALYLCASSSPADTQYFGPGTRLTVL.

This clone was recorded only once. The chain links TRBV7-3 to TRBJ2-3, with TRBD2 matching 8 bases. The CDR3 length is 17 residues. The germline V gene encodes CDR1 SGHTA and CDR2 FQGTGA. The V and J ends lost 0 bases and 0 bases, in that order; junction bases with no gene match: 5. In DNA, the CDR3 is TGTGCCAGCAGCTTAACGGGATTAGCGGGAAGCACAGATACGCAGTATTTT. It codes for CASSLTGLAGSTDTQYF.

In its sample, this clone was seen once. The chain couples TRBV4-1 to TRBJ2-7; D possibly corresponds to TRBD2 (6 bases). Looked up from germline, CDR1 is MGHRA and CDR2 is YSYEKL. V was pared by 0 bases and J by 6 bases, with 12 bases between. This CDR3 region has 14 residues. The DNA of the CDR3 is TGCGCCAGCAGCCAAGAACTAGCTCGGGCCGAGCAGTACTTC. Translating it yields CASSQELARAEQYF.

This clone was counted once. The rearrangement joins TRBV30 to TRBJ2-7; 7 nucleotides line up with TRBD1. The CDR3 runs 13 residues. The V gene end was trimmed by 4 bases and the J gene end by 2 bases; junction bases not matched to a gene: 5. In germline, CDR1 is GTSNPN, CDR2 SVGIG (reference sequence). The CDR3 sequence: CAWTSGTAYEQYF. The CDR3 region has the DNA TGTGCCTGGACGTCAGGGACAGCCTACGAGCAGTACTTC.

The rearrangement links TRBV11-2 to TRBJ2-1, with a weak D call TRBD2 (6 bases). Germline loops: CDR1 SGHAT, CDR2 FQNNGV. Trimming pared 5 bases from V and 12 bases from J, leaving 14 bases between. The CDR3 is 12 amino acids. In DNA form, the CDR3 reads TGTGCCAGCAGCGCCGGCCTGGGACTGCAGTTCTTC. This gives the protein CASSAGLGLQFF.

This chain connects TRBV5-1 to TRBJ1-4, with D possibly TRBD1 on 6 matching bases. Trimming took 1 base from V and 8 from J, leaving 12 bases between them. CDR1 is SGHRS, CDR2 YFSETQ, per germline. The CDR3 contains 14 residues. Written as DNA, the CDR3 is TGCGCCAGCAGCTTGACAGGGCTGGAAGAAAAACTGTTTTTT. Translated, it gives CASSLTGLEEKLFF.

This clone was detected once. The gene calls are TRBV5-4 and TRBJ2-1; no definite D call. Germline V gene data show CDR1 as SGHNT and CDR2 as YYREEE (reference sequence). Trimming stripped 4 bases from V and 2 bases from J, with 10 bases between. The CDR3 is 14 amino acids. The CDR3 region has the DNA TGTGCCAGCAGCCCGGAGTTAGCCTACAATGAGCAGTTCTTC. This gives the protein CASSPELAYNEQFF.

The CDR3 sequence is CASSLANPGTVPYEQYF. The CDR3 nucleotides read TGCGCCAGCAGCTTGGCGAATCCCGGGACAGTTCCCTACGAGCAGTACTTC. The V call is TRBV5-1, the J call TRBJ2-7, with TRBD1 matching over 7 bases. With V trimmed by 0 bases and J by 2 bases, 11 bases remained unmatched. The germline gives CDR1 SGHRS, CDR2 YFSETQ. The CDR3 has 17 amino acids.

This rearrangement joins TRBV6-5 to TRBJ2-3, with TRBD2 identical over 8 bases. Germline CDR1 is MNHEY and CDR2 is SVGAGI. CDR3 size: 14 residues. With 6 bases clipped from V and 2 bases from J, the junction kept 4 bases outside the gene matches. Written as DNA, the CDR3 is TGTGCCAGCAGCCCGGGGGGGTTCACAGATACGCAGTATTTT. This codes for CASSPGGFTDTQYF.

V usage is TRBV19 and J usage is TRBJ2-3; TRBD1 might be the D (6 bases). Germline loops: CDR1 LNHDA, CDR2 SQIVND (reference sequence). V was cut by 5 bases and J by 1 base, with 16 bases left in between. CDR3 size: 16 residues. The CDR3 reads CASSPNTGFRTDTQYF. CDR3 DNA: TGTGCCAGTAGTCCGAACACAGGGTTCCGCACAGATACGCAGTATTTT.